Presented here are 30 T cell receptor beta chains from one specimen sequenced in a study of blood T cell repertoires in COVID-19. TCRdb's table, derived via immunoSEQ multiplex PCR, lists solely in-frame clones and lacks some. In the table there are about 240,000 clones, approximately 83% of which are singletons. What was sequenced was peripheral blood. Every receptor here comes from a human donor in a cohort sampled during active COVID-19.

The chain's CDR3 is CASSQTTGYYEQYF. The CDR3 nucleotides are TGCGCCAGCAGCCAAACTACAGGGTACTACGAGCAGTACTTC. The gene calls are TRBV4-1 and TRBJ2-7; TRBD1 is a possible D gene (6 bases). V lost 2 bases and J lost 3, with 11 bases in between. There are 14 residues in the CDR3. Germline V gene lookup returns CDR1 MGHRA and CDR2 YSYEKL.

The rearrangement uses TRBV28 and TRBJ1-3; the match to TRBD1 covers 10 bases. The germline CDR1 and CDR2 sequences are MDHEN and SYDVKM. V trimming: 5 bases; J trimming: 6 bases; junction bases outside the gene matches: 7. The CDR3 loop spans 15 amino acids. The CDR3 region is CASSQGGQGLNTIYF. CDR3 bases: TGTGCCAGCAGTCAAGGGGGACAGGGGTTAAACACCATATATTTT.

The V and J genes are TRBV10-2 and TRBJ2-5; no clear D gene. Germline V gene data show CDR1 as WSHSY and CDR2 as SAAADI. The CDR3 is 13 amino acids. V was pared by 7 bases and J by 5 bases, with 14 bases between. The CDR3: CASIRSAAETQYF. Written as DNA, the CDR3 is TGCGCCAGCATCCGTAGTGCGGCGGAGACCCAGTACTTC.

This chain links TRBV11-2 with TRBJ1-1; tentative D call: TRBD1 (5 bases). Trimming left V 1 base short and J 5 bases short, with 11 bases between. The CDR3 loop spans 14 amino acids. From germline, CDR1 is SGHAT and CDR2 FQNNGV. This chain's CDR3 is CASSLVGGGTEAFF. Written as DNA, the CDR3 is TGTGCCAGCAGCTTAGTGGGGGGTGGTACTGAAGCTTTCTTT.

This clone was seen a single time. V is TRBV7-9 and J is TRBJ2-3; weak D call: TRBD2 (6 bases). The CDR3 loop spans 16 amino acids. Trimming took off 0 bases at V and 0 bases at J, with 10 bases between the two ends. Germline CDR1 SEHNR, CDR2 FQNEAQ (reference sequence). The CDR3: CASSLAMGGSTDTQYF. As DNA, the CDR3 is TGTGCCAGCAGCTTAGCGATGGGGGGAAGCACAGATACGCAGTATTTT.

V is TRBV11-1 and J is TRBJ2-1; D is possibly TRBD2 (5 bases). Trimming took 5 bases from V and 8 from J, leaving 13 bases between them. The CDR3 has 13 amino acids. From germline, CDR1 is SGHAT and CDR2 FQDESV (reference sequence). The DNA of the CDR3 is TGTGCCAGCAGCCTTGGGAGTTATGATGAGCAGTTCTTC. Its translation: CASSLGSYDEQFF.

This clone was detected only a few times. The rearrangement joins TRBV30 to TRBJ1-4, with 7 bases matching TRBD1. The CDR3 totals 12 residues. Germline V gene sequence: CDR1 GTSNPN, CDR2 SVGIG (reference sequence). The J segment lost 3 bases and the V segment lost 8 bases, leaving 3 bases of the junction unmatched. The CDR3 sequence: CAAGQPNEKLFF. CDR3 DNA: TGTGCCGCGGGACAGCCTAATGAAAAACTGTTTTTT.

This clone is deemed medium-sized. In DNA form, the CDR3 reads TGTGCCAGTAGTATCCTAGCGTCCGGGGAGCTGTTTTTT. Translating gives CASSILASGELFF. The V and J genes are TRBV19 and TRBJ2-2; the D gene is possibly TRBD2 (6 bases). Per the germline V gene, CDR1 is LNHDA and CDR2 is SQIVND (reference sequence). The V end was cut by 3 bases, the J end by 6 bases, with 8 bases between. The CDR3 runs 13 residues.

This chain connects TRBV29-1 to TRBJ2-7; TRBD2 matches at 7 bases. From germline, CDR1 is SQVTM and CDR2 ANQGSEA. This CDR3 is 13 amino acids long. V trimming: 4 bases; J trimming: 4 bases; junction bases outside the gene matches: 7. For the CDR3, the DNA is TGCAGCGTTGTTTGGGGAGGGTTGTACGAGCAGTACTTC. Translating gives CSVVWGGLYEQYF.

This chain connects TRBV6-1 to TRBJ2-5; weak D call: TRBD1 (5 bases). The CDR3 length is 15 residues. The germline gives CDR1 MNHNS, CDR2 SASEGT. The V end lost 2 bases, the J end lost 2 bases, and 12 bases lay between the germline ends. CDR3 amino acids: CASSEHSGIQETQYF. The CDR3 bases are TGTGCCAGCAGTGAACACTCAGGGATACAAGAGACCCAGTACTTC.

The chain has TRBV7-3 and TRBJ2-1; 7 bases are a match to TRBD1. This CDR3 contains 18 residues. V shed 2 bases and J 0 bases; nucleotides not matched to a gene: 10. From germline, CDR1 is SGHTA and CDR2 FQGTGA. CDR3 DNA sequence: TGTGCCAGCAGCTTATCTCCAGGGACAGTGAGCTCCTACAATGAGCAGTTCTTC. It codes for CASSLSPGTVSSYNEQFF.

CDR3 protein: CASSVDERKPPLHF. CDR3 in DNA: TGTGCCAGCAGCGTAGATGAGCGGAAGCCACCCCTCCACTTT. The genes are TRBV9 and TRBJ1-6, with no clear D. The CDR3 spans 14 residues. Trimming removed 0 bases at V and 11 bases at J, with 12 bases between. Germline CDR1 is SGDLS and CDR2 is YYNGEE.

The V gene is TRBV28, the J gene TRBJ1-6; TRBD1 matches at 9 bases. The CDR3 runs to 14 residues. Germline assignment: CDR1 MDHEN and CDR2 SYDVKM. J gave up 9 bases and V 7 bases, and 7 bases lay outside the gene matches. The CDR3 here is CASTLGQGFSPLHF. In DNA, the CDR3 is TGTGCCAGCACCCTGGGACAGGGCTTTTCACCCCTCCACTTT.

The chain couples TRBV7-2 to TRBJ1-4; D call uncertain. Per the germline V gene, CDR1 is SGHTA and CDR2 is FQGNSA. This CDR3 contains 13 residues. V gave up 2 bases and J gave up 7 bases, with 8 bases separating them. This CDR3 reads CASSLSPGEKLFF. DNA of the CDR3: TGTGCCAGCAGCTTAAGTCCAGGTGAAAAACTGTTTTTT.

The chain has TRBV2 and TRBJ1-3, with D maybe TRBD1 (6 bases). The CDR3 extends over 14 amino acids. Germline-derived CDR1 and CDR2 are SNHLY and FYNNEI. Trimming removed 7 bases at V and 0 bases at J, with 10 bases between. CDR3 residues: CASIQGSSGNTIYF. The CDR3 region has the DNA TGTGCCAGCATTCAGGGGAGCTCTGGAAACACCATATATTTT.

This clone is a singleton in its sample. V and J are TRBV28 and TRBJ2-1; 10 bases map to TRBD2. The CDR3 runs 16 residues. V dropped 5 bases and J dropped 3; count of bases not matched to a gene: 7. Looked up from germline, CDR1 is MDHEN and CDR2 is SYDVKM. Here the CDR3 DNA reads TGTGCCAGCAGTCCTCCGGGACTAGCGCACTACAATGAGCAGTTCTTC. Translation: CASSPPGLAHYNEQFF.

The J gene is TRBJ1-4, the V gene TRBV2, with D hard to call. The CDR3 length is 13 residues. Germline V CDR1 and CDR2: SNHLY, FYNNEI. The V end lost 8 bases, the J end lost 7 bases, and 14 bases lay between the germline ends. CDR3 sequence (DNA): TGTGCCAGCCGAAGACTCCCTGGTGAAAAACTGTTTTTT. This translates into CASRRLPGEKLFF.

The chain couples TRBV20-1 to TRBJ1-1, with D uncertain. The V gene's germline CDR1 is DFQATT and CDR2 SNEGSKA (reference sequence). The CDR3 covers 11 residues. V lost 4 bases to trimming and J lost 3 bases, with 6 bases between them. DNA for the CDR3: TGCAGTGCTAAAACAGACACTGAAGCTTTCTTT. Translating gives CSAKTDTEAFF.

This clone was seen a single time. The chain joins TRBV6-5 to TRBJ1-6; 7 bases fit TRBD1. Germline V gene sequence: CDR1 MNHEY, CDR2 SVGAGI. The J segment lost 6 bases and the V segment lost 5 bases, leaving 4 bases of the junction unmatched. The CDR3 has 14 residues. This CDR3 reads CASSPRQGNSPLHF. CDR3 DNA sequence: TGTGCCAGCAGTCCCCGACAGGGTAATTCACCCCTCCACTTT.

This chain's CDR3 is CSVVPGQGANTEAFF. The DNA of the CDR3 is TGCAGCGTCGTCCCGGGACAGGGGGCGAACACTGAAGCTTTCTTT. This chain uses TRBV29-1 with TRBJ1-1, with 12 bases fitting TRBD1. This CDR3 has 15 amino acids. Germline values: CDR1 SQVTM, CDR2 ANQGSEA. The junction had 6 bases not matched to a gene; V was cut back by 6 bases and J by 1 base. The full variable domain, its missing parts supplied by reference TRBV29-1 and TRBJ1-1, is SAVISQKPSRDICQRGTSLTIQCQVDSQVTMMFWYRQQPGQSLTLIATANQGSEATYESGFVIDKFPISRPNLTFSTLTVSNMSPEDSSIYLCSVVPGQGANTEAFFGQGTRLTVV.

The DNA of the CDR3 is TGTGCCAGCTCACCAGACTCGGCGGGGGAAATCTATGGCTACACCTTC. Protein sequence: CASSPDSAGEIYGYTF. The V call is TRBV18, the J call TRBJ1-2, with a tentative D call TRBD1 (5 bases). The CDR3 spans 16 residues. V gave up 2 bases and J gave up 4 bases, with 17 bases separating them. The germline gives CDR1 KGHSH, CDR2 LQKENI.

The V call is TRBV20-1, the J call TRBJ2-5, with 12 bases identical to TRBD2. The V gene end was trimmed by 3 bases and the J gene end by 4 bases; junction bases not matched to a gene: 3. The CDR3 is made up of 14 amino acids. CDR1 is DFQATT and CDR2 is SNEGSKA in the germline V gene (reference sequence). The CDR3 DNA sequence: TGCAGTGCTAGTTCGGGACTAGCGGGAGAGACCCAGTACTTC. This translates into CSASSGLAGETQYF.

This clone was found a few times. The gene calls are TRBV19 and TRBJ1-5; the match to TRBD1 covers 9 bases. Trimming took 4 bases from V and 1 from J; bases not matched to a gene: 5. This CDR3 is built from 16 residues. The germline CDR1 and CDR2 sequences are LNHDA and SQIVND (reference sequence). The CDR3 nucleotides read TGTGCCAGTAGTAGTGGGACAGGGCAGAGCAATCAGCCCCAGCATTTT. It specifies CASSSGTGQSNQPQHF.

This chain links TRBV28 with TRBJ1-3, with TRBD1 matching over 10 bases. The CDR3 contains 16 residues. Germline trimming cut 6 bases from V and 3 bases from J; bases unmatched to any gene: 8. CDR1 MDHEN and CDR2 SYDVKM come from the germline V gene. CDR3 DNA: TGTGCCAGCAGCGTACCAGGGACAGGGGATGGAAACACCATATATTTT. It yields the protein CASSVPGTGDGNTIYF. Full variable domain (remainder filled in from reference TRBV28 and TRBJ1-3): DVKVTQSSRYLVKRTGEKVFLECVQDMDHENMFWYRQDPGLGLRLIYFSYDVKMKEKGDIPEGYSVSREKKERFSLILESASTNQTSMYLCASSVPGTGDGNTIYFGEGSWLTVV.

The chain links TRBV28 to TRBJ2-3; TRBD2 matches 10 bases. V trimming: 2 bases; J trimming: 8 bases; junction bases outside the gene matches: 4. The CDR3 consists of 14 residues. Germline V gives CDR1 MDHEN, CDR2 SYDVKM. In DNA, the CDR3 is TGTGCCAGCAGTTTAAGGACTAGCGGTACTACGCAGTATTTT. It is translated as CASSLRTSGTTQYF.

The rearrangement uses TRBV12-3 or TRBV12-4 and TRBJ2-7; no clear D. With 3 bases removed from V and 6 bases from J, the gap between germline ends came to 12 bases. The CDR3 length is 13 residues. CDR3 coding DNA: TGTGCCAGCAGTTTTGGCAGAACCATCGAGCAGTACTTC. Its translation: CASSFGRTIEQYF.

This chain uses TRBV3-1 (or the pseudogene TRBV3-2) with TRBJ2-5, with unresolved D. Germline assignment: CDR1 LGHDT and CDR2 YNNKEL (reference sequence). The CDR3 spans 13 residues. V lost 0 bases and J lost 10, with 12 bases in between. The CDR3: CASSQDRYEVQYF. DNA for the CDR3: TGTGCCAGCAGCCAAGATAGATATGAGGTCCAGTACTTC.

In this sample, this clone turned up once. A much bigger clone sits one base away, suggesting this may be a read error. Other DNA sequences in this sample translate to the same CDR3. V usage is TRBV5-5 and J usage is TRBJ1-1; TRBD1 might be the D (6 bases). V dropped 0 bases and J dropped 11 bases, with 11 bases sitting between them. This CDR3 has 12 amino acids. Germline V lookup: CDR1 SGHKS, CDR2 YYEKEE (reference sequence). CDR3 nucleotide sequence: TGTGCCAGCAGCTTGGAGGGGGTGGGGGCTTTCTTT. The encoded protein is CASSLEGVGAFF.

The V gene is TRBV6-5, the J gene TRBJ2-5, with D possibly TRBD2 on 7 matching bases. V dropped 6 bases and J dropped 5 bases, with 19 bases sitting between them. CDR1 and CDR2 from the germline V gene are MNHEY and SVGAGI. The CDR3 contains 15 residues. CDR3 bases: TGTGCCAGCAGAAGAAATGGGGGGGCGAGGGAGACCCAGTACTTC. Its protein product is CASRRNGGARETQYF.

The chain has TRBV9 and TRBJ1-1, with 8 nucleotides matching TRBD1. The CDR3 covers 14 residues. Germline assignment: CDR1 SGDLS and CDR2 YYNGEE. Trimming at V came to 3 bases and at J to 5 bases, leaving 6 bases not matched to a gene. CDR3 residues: CASSERTGNTEAFF. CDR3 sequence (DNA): TGTGCCAGCAGCGAACGGACAGGGAATACTGAAGCTTTCTTT.